These 15 T cell receptor beta chains were sequenced from one sample in a study of control samples from healthy donors and cancer patients (dated by TCRdb to 2020 to 2021). The method behind the library was the immunoSEQ multiplex PCR assay. Held by TCRdb, this immuneACCESS table contains in-frame sequences only and omits some clones. Under half of the omission traces to an unresolved V gene where checked; the cause of the rest is unknown. In this sample the table shows roughly 45,000 clones, 70% to 90% of which occur a single time. The top ten clonotypes cover roughly 2.8% of the sample. The sample taken for sequencing was PBMCs. The receptors stem from a woman aged 45-60 years with lung cancer.

This chain uses TRBV6-5 with TRBJ1-2; the D is unclear. The CDR3 has 13 amino acids. V was pared by 5 bases and J by 0 bases, with 7 bases between. CDR1 and CDR2 (germline): MNHEY, SVGAGI. CDR3 nucleotide sequence: TGTGCCAGCAGTCTTGGTGCTAACTATGGCTACACCTTC. Amino acid sequence: CASSLGANYGYTF.

The V call is TRBV4-3, the J call TRBJ1-6; TRBD1 agrees at 9 bases. The CDR3 length is 15 residues. Germline V gene lookup returns CDR1 LGHNA and CDR2 YSLEER. The CDR3 sequence: CPPSRQGGNNSPLHF. The CDR3 DNA sequence: TGCCCCCCCAGCCGACAGGGGGGGAATAATTCACCCCTCCACTTT.

The J gene is TRBJ2-6, the V gene TRBV9; D is unresolved. Germline lookup yields CDR1 SGDLS and CDR2 YYNGEE. V lost 4 bases and J lost 0, with 11 bases in between. The CDR3 totals 16 residues. The CDR3: CASSPCPHSGANVLTF. CDR3 coding DNA: TGTGCCAGCAGCCCCTGCCCACACTCTGGGGCCAACGTCCTGACTTTC.

The chain employs TRBV24-1 and TRBJ1-2; TRBD1 agrees at 10 bases. Trimming at V came to 2 bases and at J to 4 bases, leaving 15 bases not matched to a gene. Germline lookup yields CDR1 KGHDR and CDR2 SFDVKD. This CDR3 comprises 19 residues. Here the CDR3 DNA reads TGTGCCACCAGTGATTCCGATGGGACAGGGGCTGGTTCGGGCTATGGCTACACCTTC. Translating gives CATSDSDGTGAGSGYGYTF.

This sequence joins TRBV2 and TRBJ2-4; D tentatively reads TRBD1 or TRBD2 (5 bases each). This CDR3 comprises 16 residues. Germline assignment: CDR1 SNHLY and CDR2 FYNNEI. The germline V and J ends were trimmed by 0 bases and 3 bases, with 12 bases remaining between them. The DNA of the CDR3 is TGTGCCAGCAGTGAAGCGTCCGGGGCTGGCAAAAACATTCAGTACTTC. This sequence encodes CASSEASGAGKNIQYF. Full variable domain (remainder filled in from reference TRBV2 and TRBJ2-4): EPEVTQTPSHQVTQMGQEVILRCVPISNHLYFYWYRQILGQKVEFLVSFYNNEISEKSEIFDDQFSVERPDGSNFTLKIRSTKLEDSAMYFCASSEASGAGKNIQYFGAGTRLSVL.

V usage is TRBV29-1 and J usage is TRBJ2-1; tentatively, D is TRBD1 (5 bases). This CDR3 is 12 amino acids long. Germline CDR1 is SQVTM and CDR2 is ANQGSEA. Trimming removed 8 bases at V and 10 bases at J, with 18 bases between. CDR3 nucleotide sequence: TGCAGCCCCCGGACATCGAGTAACGAGCAGTTCTTC. Amino acid sequence: CSPRTSSNEQFF.

The rearrangement uses TRBV7-9 and TRBJ2-2; no reliable D call. This CDR3 is built from 13 residues. Germline V gene sequence: CDR1 SEHNR, CDR2 FQNEAQ (reference sequence). The V and J ends lost 8 bases and 5 bases respectively, with 12 bases between them. CDR3 DNA sequence: TGTGCCAGCGACTCCGGTGAGACCGGGGAGCTGTTTTTT. It codes for CASDSGETGELFF.

The genes are TRBV7-9 and TRBJ2-1, with 7 nucleotides matching TRBD1. The CDR3 totals 13 residues. With 5 bases clipped from V and 7 bases from J, the junction kept 5 bases outside the gene matches. Germline assignment: CDR1 SEHNR and CDR2 FQNEAQ (reference sequence). CDR3 sequence reads: CASSLTGFNEQFF. In nucleotides, the CDR3 is TGTGCCAGCAGCCTGACAGGGTTTAATGAGCAGTTCTTC. Complete variable domain (other parts from reference TRBV7-9 and TRBJ2-1): DTGVSQNPRHKITKRGQNVTFRCDPISEHNRLYWYRQTLGQGPEFLTYFQNEAQLEKSRLLSDRFSAERPKGSFSTLEIQRTEQGDSAMYLCASSLTGFNEQFFGPGTRLTVL.

The chain couples TRBV5-1 to TRBJ1-2; 9 nucleotides agree with TRBD1. Germline lookup yields CDR1 SGHRS and CDR2 YFSETQ. The V and J ends lost 3 bases and 8 bases, in that order; junction bases with no gene match: 8. The CDR3 is 14 residues long. CDR3 DNA: TGCGCCAGCAGCTGGGGGGACAGGGAAGGCGGCTACACCTTC. The encoded protein is CASSWGDREGGYTF. Using reference TRBV5-1 and TRBJ1-2 for the parts outside the CDR3, the full variable domain is KAGVTQTPRYLIKTRGQQVTLSCSPISGHRSVSWYQQTPGQGLQFLFEYFSETQRNKGNFPGRFSGRQFSNSRSEMNVSTLELGDSALYLCASSWGDREGGYTFGSGTRLTVV.

The J gene is TRBJ2-2, the V gene TRBV6-2 or TRBV6-3, with 7 bases matching TRBD2. The germline V gene has CDR1 MNHEY and CDR2 SVGEGT. This CDR3 is built from 17 residues. V lost 3 bases, J lost 5 bases, and 12 bases stayed unmatched. The CDR3 coding sequence is TGTGCCAGCAGTTATCGCATTGGCGGGGGAAGTACCGGGGAGCTGTTTTTT. Residues: CASSYRIGGGSTGELFF.

J is TRBJ2-5 and V is TRBV5-6; TRBD1 agrees at 7 bases. Germline CDR1 reads SGHDT; CDR2 reads YYEEEE. The V and J ends lost 6 bases and 7 bases, in that order; junction bases with no gene match: 15. This CDR3 region has 15 residues. CDR3 residues: CASTKRDTGAVTQYF. The CDR3 DNA reads as TGTGCCAGCACAAAACGAGACACAGGGGCTGTGACCCAGTACTTC.

The chain links TRBV4-3 to TRBJ2-5; possibly TRBD2 for D (6 bases). V was trimmed by 4 bases and J by 1 base, leaving 13 bases between them. CDR1 and CDR2 from the germline V gene are LGHNA and YSLEER. There are 15 residues in the CDR3. The CDR3 DNA is TGCGCCAGCAGCCGCCACCGGGACTCCCAAGAGACCCAGTACTTC. This translates into CASSRHRDSQETQYF.

This chain connects TRBV27 to TRBJ1-5; D is perhaps TRBD1 (5 bases). The CDR3 is 13 residues long. From germline, CDR1 is MNHEY and CDR2 SMNVEV (reference sequence). V was trimmed by 6 bases and J by 5 bases, leaving 11 bases between them. The CDR3 here is CASSLDTYQPQHF. For the CDR3, the DNA is TGTGCCAGCAGCCTGGACACATATCAGCCCCAGCATTTT.

V usage is TRBV28 and J usage is TRBJ2-2; a possible D gene is TRBD2 (5 bases). Germline assignment: CDR1 MDHEN and CDR2 SYDVKM. This CDR3 comprises 16 residues. The V and J ends lost 3 bases and 3 bases respectively, with 14 bases between them. Here the CDR3 reads CASSFPGNWDTGELFF. CDR3 nucleotides: TGTGCCAGCAGTTTTCCGGGGAATTGGGACACCGGGGAGCTGTTTTTT.

The CDR3 bases are TGTGCCAGCAGTTTAGGGAGCAATCAGCCCCAGCATTTT. As protein: CASSLGSNQPQHF. This chain joins TRBV27 and TRBJ1-5; D not certain. The germline V gene has CDR1 MNHEY and CDR2 SMNVEV (reference sequence). This CDR3 region has 13 residues. The V end lost 2 bases, the J end lost 1 base, and 3 bases lay between the germline ends.